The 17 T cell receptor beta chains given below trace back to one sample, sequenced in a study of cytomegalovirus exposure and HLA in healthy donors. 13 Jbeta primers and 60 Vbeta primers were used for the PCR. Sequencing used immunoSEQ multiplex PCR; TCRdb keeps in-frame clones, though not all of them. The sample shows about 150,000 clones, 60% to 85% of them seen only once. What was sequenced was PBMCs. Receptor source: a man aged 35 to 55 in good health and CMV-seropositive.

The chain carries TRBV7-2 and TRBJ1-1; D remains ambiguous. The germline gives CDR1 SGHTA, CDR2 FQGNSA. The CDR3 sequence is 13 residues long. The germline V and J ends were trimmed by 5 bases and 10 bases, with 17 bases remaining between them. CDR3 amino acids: CASSRGGTRGAFF. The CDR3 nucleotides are TGTGCCAGCAGCCGGGGAGGCACCCGAGGAGCTTTCTTT.

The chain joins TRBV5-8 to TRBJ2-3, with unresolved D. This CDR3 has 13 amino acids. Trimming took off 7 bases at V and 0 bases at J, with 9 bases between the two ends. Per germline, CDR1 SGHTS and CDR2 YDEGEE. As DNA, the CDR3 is TGTGCCAGCTTCCTACCTAGCACAGATACGCAGTATTTT. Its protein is CASFLPSTDTQYF.

CDR3 sequence (DNA): TGTGCCAGCATCGGGGGGGGCCGGGGTTATGGCTACACCTTC. This codes for CASIGGGRGYGYTF. This rearrangement joins TRBV6-1 to TRBJ1-2; possibly TRBD1 for D (6 bases). This CDR3 spans 14 amino acids. CDR1 and CDR2 (germline): MNHNS, SASEGT. Deletions cut 7 bases from V and 5 bases from J, with 17 bases between.

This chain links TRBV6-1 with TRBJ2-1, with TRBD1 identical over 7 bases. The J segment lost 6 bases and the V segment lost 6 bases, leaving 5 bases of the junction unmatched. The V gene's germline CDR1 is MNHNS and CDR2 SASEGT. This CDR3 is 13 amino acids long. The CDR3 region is CASRRQGTNEQFF. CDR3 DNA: TGTGCCAGCAGGCGACAGGGTACCAATGAGCAGTTCTTC.

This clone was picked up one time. CDR3 region: CASSPGLAANTDTQYF. The CDR3 nucleotides read TGCGCCAGCAGCCCGGGACTAGCGGCGAACACAGATACGCAGTATTTT. This chain joins TRBV5-1 and TRBJ2-3; 11 bases agree with TRBD2. Germline-derived CDR1 and CDR2 are SGHRS and YFSETQ. The length of the CDR3 is 16 residues. The V and J ends lost 4 bases and 2 bases, in that order; junction bases with no gene match: 6.

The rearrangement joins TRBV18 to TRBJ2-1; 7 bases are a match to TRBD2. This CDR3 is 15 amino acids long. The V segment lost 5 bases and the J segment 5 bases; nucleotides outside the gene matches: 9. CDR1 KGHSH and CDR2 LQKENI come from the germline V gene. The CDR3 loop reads CASSSRGEPHNEQFF. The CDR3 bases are TGTGCCAGCTCATCCCGGGGGGAGCCCCACAATGAGCAGTTCTTC.

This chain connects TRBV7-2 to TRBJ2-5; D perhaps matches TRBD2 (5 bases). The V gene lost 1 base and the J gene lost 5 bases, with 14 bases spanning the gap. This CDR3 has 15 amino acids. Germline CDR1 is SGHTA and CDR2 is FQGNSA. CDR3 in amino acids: CASSLGIAWDETQYF. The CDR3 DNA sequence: TGTGCCAGCAGCTTAGGCATAGCGTGGGATGAGACCCAGTACTTC.

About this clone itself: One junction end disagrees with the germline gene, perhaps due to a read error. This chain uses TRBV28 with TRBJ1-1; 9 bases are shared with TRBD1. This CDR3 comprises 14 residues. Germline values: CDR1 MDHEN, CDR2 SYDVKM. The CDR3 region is CVSTGGAGNTEAFF. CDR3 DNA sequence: TGTGTCAGCACAGGGGGCGCTGGGAACACTGAAGCTTTCTTT.

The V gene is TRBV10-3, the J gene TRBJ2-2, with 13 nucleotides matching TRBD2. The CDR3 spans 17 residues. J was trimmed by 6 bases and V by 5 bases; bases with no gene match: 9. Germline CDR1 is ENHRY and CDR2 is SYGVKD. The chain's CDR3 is CAISPLAGGSTAGELFF. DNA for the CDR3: TGTGCCATCAGTCCACTAGCGGGAGGGTCGACGGCCGGGGAGCTGTTTTTT.

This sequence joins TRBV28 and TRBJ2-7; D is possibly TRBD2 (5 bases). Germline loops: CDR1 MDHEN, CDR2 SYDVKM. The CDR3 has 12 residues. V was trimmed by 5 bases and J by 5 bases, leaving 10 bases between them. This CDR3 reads CASSLRVHEQYF. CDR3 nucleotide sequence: TGTGCCAGCAGTCTGAGGGTCCACGAGCAGTACTTC.

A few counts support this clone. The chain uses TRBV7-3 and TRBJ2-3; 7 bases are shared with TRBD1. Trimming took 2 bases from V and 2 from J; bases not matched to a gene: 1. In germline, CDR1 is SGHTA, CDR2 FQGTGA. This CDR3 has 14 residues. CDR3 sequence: CASSLGTATDTQYF. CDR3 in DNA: TGTGCCAGCAGCTTAGGGACAGCCACAGATACGCAGTATTTT.

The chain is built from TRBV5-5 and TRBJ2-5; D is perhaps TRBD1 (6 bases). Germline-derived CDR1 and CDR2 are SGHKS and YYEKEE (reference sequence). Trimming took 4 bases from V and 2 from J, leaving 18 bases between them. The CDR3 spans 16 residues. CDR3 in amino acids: CASSPLVGTLQETQYF. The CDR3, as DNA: TGTGCCAGCAGCCCCCTGGTGGGGACACTACAAGAGACCCAGTACTTC.

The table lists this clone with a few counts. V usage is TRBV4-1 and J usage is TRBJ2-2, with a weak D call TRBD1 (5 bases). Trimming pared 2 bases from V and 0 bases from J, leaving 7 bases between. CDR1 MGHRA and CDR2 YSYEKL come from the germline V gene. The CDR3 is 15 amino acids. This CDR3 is CASSQMTANTGELFF. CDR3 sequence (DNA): TGCGCCAGCAGCCAAATGACAGCGAACACCGGGGAGCTGTTTTTT.

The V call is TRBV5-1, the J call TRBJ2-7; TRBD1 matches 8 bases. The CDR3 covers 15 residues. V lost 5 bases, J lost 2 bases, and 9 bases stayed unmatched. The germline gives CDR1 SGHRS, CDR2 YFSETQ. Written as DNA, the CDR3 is TGCGCCAGCAGGACCGGACAGGGTTTTACCTACGAGCAGTACTTC. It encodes CASRTGQGFTYEQYF.

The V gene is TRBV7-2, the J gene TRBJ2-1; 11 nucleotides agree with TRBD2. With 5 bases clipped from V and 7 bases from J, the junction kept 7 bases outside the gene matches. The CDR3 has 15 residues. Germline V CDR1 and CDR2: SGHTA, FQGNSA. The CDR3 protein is CASSPTSGSENEQFF. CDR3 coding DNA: TGTGCCAGCAGCCCCACTAGCGGGAGTGAAAATGAGCAGTTCTTC.

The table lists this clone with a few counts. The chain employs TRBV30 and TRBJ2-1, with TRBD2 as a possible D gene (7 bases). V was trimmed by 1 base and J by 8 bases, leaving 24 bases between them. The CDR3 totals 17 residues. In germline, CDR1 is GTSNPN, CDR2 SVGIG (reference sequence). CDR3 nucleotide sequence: TGTGCCTGGAGTGGGGGAGGAGGGGGGAGGGCCATCGATGAGCAGTTCTTC. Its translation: CAWSGGGGGRAIDEQFF.

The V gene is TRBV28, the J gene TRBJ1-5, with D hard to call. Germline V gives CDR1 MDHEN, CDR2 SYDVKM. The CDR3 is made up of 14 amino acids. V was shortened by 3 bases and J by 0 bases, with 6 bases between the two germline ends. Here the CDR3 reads CASSLAVSNQPQHF. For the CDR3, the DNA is TGTGCCAGCAGTTTGGCTGTTAGCAATCAGCCCCAGCATTTT.